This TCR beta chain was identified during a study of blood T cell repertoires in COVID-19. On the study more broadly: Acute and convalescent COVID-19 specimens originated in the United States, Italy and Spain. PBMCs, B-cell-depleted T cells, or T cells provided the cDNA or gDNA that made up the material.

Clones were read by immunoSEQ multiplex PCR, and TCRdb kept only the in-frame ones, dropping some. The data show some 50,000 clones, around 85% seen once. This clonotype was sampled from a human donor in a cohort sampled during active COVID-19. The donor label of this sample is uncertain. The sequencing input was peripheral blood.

CDR3 protein: CASSFGREQFF. Written as DNA, the CDR3 is TGTGCCAGCAGTTTTGGGCGAGAGCAGTTCTTC. The chain combines TRBV12-3 or TRBV12-4 with TRBJ2-1; the D is unclear. With 3 bases removed from V and 10 bases from J, the gap between germline ends came to 7 bases. This CDR3 has 11 residues.